This T cell receptor (beta chain) originates from a study of cytomegalovirus exposure and HLA in healthy donors. The CDR3 runs to 14 residues. J gave up 6 bases and V 7 bases, and 10 bases lay outside the gene matches. Germline values: CDR1 LNHDA, CDR2 SQIVND (reference sequence). In this sample, this clone turned up once. The PCR had 60 Vbeta and 13 Jbeta primers. The method was immunoSEQ multiplex PCR; TCRdb's version includes in-frame clones alone and lacks a portion of them. Of roughly 190,000 clones detected, roughly 81% appear once; the ten largest clones hold around 2.2%. The origin of this receptor is a woman aged 25 to 45 in good health and CMV-seropositive. The sample comprised PBMCs. The gene calls are TRBV19 and TRBJ2-3, with 7 nucleotides matching TRBD1. CDR3 DNA sequence: TGTGCCAGTACTGAGACAGGGCGGAGGGATACGCAGTATTTT. Translated: CASTETGRRDTQYF.